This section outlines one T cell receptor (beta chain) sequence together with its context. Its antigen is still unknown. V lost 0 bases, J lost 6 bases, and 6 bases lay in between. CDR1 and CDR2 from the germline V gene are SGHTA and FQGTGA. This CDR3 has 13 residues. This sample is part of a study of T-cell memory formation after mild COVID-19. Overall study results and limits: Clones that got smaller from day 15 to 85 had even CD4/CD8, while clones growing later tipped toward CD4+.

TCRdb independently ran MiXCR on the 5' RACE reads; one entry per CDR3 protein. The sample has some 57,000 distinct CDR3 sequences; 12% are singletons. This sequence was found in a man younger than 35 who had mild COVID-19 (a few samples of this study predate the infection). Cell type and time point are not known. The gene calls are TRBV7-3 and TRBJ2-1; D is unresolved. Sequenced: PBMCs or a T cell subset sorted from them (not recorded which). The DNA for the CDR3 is TGTGCCAGCAGCTTAACCTTAGCCAATGAGCAGTTCTTC. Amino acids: CASSLTLANEQFF. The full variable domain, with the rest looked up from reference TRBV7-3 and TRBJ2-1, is GAGVSQTPSNKVTEKGKYVELRCDPISGHTALYWYRQSLGQGPEFLIYFQGTGAADDSGLPNDRFFAVRPEGSVSTLKIQRTERGDSAVYLCASSLTLANEQFFGPGTRLTVL.